Listed below are T cell receptor beta chains from one sample, sequenced in a study of OX40 agonist ivuxolimab in advanced cancers. The protocol was immunoSEQ multiplex PCR, while the TCRdb copy is restricted to in-frame clones and leaves out a portion. The data contain around 94,000 clones, under 95% of them seen just once; the ten biggest clones take up 0.7% to 0.95%. The input for sequencing was CD4+ or CD8+ T cells sorted from blood, taken in a trial of the OX40 agonist ivuxolimab. These receptors all stem from an adult with an advanced solid tumor such as melanoma, head and neck, liver or kidney cancer. The CDR3 runs from the conserved cysteine through the conserved F or W. Each record gives: J gene, V gene, D gene, clone size, CDR3 DNA, CDR3 protein. The D gene is left open where the match is weak. For some rows the clone size is stated as once, few or many, or as a class when expanded; others skip it.

j_call: TRBJ2-7
v_call: TRBV15
d_call: TRBD1
clone_size: NA
cdr3_nt: TGTGCCACCAGCAGAGATAGGGGGACAGGGGTCTACGAGCAGTACTTC
cdr3_aa: CATSRDRGTGVYEQYF

j_call: TRBJ1-2
v_call: TRBV6-6
d_call: NA
clone_size: once
cdr3_nt: TGTGCCAGCGCCCAGGGAGATGGCTACACCTTC
cdr3_aa: CASAQGDGYTF

j_call: TRBJ1-4
v_call: TRBV5-4
d_call: TRBD1
clone_size: NA
cdr3_nt: TGTGCCAGCGGTACAGGGGCCGCTAATGAAAAACTGTTTTTT
cdr3_aa: CASGTGAANEKLFF

j_call: TRBJ2-1
v_call: TRBV18
d_call: TRBD2
clone_size: NA
cdr3_nt: TGTGCCAGCTCACCGTCGCGGCTAGCGGGGAACAATGAGCAGTTCTTC
cdr3_aa: CASSPSRLAGNNEQFF

j_call: TRBJ2-1
v_call: TRBV11-3
d_call: TRBD2
clone_size: once
cdr3_nt: TGTGCCAGCAGCTTAGGAGGGACTAGGTCCGATGAGCAGTTCTTC
cdr3_aa: CASSLGGTRSDEQFF

j_call: TRBJ2-5
v_call: TRBV18
d_call: NA
clone_size: NA
cdr3_nt: TGTGCCAGCTCACCCGAGCGGGAGACCCAGTACTTC
cdr3_aa: CASSPERETQYF

j_call: TRBJ1-3
v_call: TRBV5-1
d_call: TRBD1
clone_size: NA
cdr3_nt: TGCGCCAGCAGCCCTGGGGACAGGGGGCTCGGAAACACCATATATTTT
cdr3_aa: CASSPGDRGLGNTIYF

j_call: TRBJ2-2
v_call: TRBV6-5
d_call: NA
clone_size: NA
cdr3_nt: TGTGCCAGCAGTCGGTGGACCGGGGAGCTGTTTTTT
cdr3_aa: CASSRWTGELFF

j_call: TRBJ1-2
v_call: TRBV28
d_call: NA
clone_size: NA
cdr3_nt: TGTGCCAGCAGTACGGGGGGCGCCTATGGAGGCTACACCTTC
cdr3_aa: CASSTGGAYGGYTF

j_call: TRBJ1-3
v_call: TRBV7-2
d_call: TRBD1
clone_size: NA
cdr3_nt: TGTGCCAGCAGCTTAGATGGGACAGGGATTGGAAACACCATATATTTT
cdr3_aa: CASSLDGTGIGNTIYF

j_call: TRBJ1-1
v_call: TRBV29-1
d_call: NA
clone_size: few
cdr3_nt: TGCAGCGGGGGAGGACAGATGAACACTGAAGCTTTCTTT
cdr3_aa: CSGGGQMNTEAFF

j_call: TRBJ2-1
v_call: TRBV5-1
d_call: TRBD2
clone_size: NA
cdr3_nt: TGCGCCAGCAGCCCGGGGACTAGCGCCAACAATGAGCAGTTCTTC
cdr3_aa: CASSPGTSANNEQFF

j_call: TRBJ1-5
v_call: TRBV12-5
d_call: TRBD1
clone_size: NA
cdr3_nt: TGTGCTAGTGGCCTTCCGGGACAGGGTAATCAGCCCCAGCATTTT
cdr3_aa: CASGLPGQGNQPQHF

j_call: TRBJ1-2
v_call: TRBV7-9
d_call: NA
clone_size: NA
cdr3_nt: TGTGCCAGCAGCTCGGACGTAATCTATGGCTACACCTTC
cdr3_aa: CASSSDVIYGYTF

j_call: TRBJ1-1
v_call: TRBV7-2
d_call: TRBD1
clone_size: NA
cdr3_nt: TGTGCCAGCAGCCCCCGGAGGGACAGGAACACTGAAGCTTTCTTT
cdr3_aa: CASSPRRDRNTEAFF

j_call: TRBJ1-4
v_call: TRBV30
d_call: TRBD1
clone_size: once
cdr3_nt: TGTGCCTGGAGGACAGGGATGAACGAAAAACTGTTTTTT
cdr3_aa: CAWRTGMNEKLFF

j_call: TRBJ2-5
v_call: TRBV7-9
d_call: TRBD1
clone_size: NA
cdr3_nt: TGTGCCAGCAGCCGGAACCCCCGAACAGGGGTCGAAGAGACCCAGTACTTC
cdr3_aa: CASSRNPRTGVEETQYF

j_call: TRBJ2-3
v_call: TRBV6-5
d_call: TRBD2
clone_size: NA
cdr3_nt: TGTGCCAGCAGCCGAACAGCGGGAGTATCCGATACGCAGTATTTT
cdr3_aa: CASSRTAGVSDTQYF

j_call: TRBJ1-2
v_call: TRBV5-6
d_call: NA
clone_size: NA
cdr3_nt: TGTGCCAGCAACGCCGGACGCACCTATGGCTACACCTTC
cdr3_aa: CASNAGRTYGYTF

j_call: TRBJ1-3
v_call: TRBV7-9
d_call: NA
clone_size: NA
cdr3_nt: TGTGCCAGCAGCCAAAGGACAGAAAGCTCTGGAAACACCATATATTTT
cdr3_aa: CASSQRTESSGNTIYF

j_call: TRBJ2-1
v_call: TRBV11-2
d_call: TRBD1
clone_size: NA
cdr3_nt: TGTGCCAGCAGCAGGACAGGGGCCGATGAGCAGTTCTTC
cdr3_aa: CASSRTGADEQFF

j_call: TRBJ2-2
v_call: TRBV7-9
d_call: NA
clone_size: NA
cdr3_nt: TGTGCCAGCAGCTTAGTTTCAGGGGACACCGGGGAGCTGTTTTTT
cdr3_aa: CASSLVSGDTGELFF

j_call: TRBJ2-7
v_call: TRBV19
d_call: TRBD1
clone_size: once
cdr3_nt: TGTGCCAGTAGTATCGGGACAGGGAGGTCCTACGAGCAGTACTTC
cdr3_aa: CASSIGTGRSYEQYF

j_call: TRBJ2-1
v_call: TRBV9
d_call: TRBD2
clone_size: NA
cdr3_nt: TGTGCCAGCAGCGTAGCGGCTAGCGGGAGAGGAGCAGGCAATGAGCAGTTCTTC
cdr3_aa: CASSVAASGRGAGNEQFF

j_call: TRBJ2-7
v_call: TRBV7-2
d_call: NA
clone_size: NA
cdr3_nt: TGTGCCAGCAGCTTATTTCTAGGTTCCTACGAGCAGTACTTC
cdr3_aa: CASSLFLGSYEQYF

j_call: TRBJ1-5
v_call: TRBV19
d_call: NA
clone_size: NA
cdr3_nt: TGCGCCAGTAGTATGGCCGGCAGGGCGAGCAATCAGCCCCAGCATTTT
cdr3_aa: CASSMAGRASNQPQHF

j_call: TRBJ2-2
v_call: TRBV7-6
d_call: NA
clone_size: NA
cdr3_nt: TGTGCCAGCAGCCCCTTAAACACCGGGGAGCTGTTTTTT
cdr3_aa: CASSPLNTGELFF

j_call: TRBJ2-5
v_call: TRBV4-2
d_call: NA
clone_size: NA
cdr3_nt: TGTGCCAGCAGCCAGGCGACGGCCCCAGGCCCGAACCAAGAGACCCAGTACTTC
cdr3_aa: CASSQATAPGPNQETQYF

j_call: TRBJ1-6
v_call: TRBV5-6
d_call: NA
clone_size: NA
cdr3_nt: TGTGCCAGCAGCCACCTGACGGCCTATAATTCACCCCTCCACTTT
cdr3_aa: CASSHLTAYNSPLHF

j_call: TRBJ2-5
v_call: TRBV5-1
d_call: TRBD2
clone_size: once
cdr3_nt: TGCGCCAGCAGCTTGGAGGGGCTAGCGGGCCAAGAGACCCAGTACTTC
cdr3_aa: CASSLEGLAGQETQYF